This TCR beta chain was sequenced in a study of blood T cell repertoires in COVID-19. As originally analysed: From reference gene primer amplification, estimates of nucleated cell counts were derived. This table comes from immunoSEQ multiplex PCR, and its TCRdb copy is limited to in-frame clones, with some not included. V, J and clone size were drawn from that table, and D and trimming were deduced from the DNA. The table has about 150,000 clones, around 88% seen once. Trimming took 5 bases from V and 4 from J, leaving 17 bases between them. Germline V gene sequence: CDR1 SEHNR, CDR2 FQNEAQ (reference sequence). The CDR3 has 15 amino acids.

The sequence was collected from a human donor in a cohort sampled during active COVID-19. Sequencing was performed on peripheral blood. This chain links TRBV7-9 with TRBJ1-2; D is perhaps TRBD1 (5 bases). As DNA, the CDR3 is TGTGCCAGCAGCGTGCTCGGGGGAGACTTCTATGGCTACACCTTC. Protein: CASSVLGGDFYGYTF. The full variable domain, in which reference TRBV7-9 and TRBJ1-2 provide the parts outside the CDR3, is DTGVSQNPRHKITKRGQNVTFRCDPISEHNRLYWYRQTLGQGPEFLTYFQNEAQLEKSRLLSDRFSAERPKGSFSTLEIQRTEQGDSAMYLCASSVLGGDFYGYTFGSGTRLTVV.